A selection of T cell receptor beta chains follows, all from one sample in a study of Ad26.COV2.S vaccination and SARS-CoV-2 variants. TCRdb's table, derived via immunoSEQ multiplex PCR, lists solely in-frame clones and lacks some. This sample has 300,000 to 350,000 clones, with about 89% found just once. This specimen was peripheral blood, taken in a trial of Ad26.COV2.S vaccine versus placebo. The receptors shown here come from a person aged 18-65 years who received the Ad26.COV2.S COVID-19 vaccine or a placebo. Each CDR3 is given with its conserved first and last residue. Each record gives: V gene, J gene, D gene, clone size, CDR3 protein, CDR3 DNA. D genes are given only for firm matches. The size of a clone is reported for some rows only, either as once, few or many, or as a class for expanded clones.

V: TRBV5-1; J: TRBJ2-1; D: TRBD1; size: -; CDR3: CASSAGTGTGEANEQFF; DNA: TGCGCCAGCAGCGCCGGGACAGGGACGGGGGAGGCGAATGAGCAGTTCTTC
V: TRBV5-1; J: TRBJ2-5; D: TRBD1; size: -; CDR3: CASSLRTGGQETQYF; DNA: TGCGCCAGCAGCTTACGGACAGGAGGTCAAGAGACCCAGTACTTC
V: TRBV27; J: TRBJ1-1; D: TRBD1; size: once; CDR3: CASSRDRSMNTEAFF; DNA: TGTGCCAGCAGTCGGGACAGGAGTATGAACACTGAAGCTTTCTTT
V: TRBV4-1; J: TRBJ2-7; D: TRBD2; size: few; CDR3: CASSQVPSGATYEQYF; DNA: TGCGCCAGCAGCCAAGTTCCTAGCGGGGCTACCTACGAGCAGTACTTC
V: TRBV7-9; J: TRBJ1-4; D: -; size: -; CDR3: CASSLHRITEKLFF; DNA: TGTGCCAGCAGCTTACACAGGATTACTGAAAAACTGTTTTTT
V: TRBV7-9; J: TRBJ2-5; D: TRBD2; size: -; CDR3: CASSLIGGKETQYF; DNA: TGTGCCAGCAGCTTAATCGGGGGGAAAGAGACCCAGTACTTC
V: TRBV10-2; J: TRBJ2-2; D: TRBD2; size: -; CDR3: CASSESRGRGSGITGELFF; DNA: TGCGCCAGCAGTGAGTCGCGGGGGAGAGGTAGCGGGATCACCGGGGAGCTGTTTTTT
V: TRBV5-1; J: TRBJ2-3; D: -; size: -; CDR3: CASSLAGNPQDTQYF; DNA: TGCGCCAGCAGCTTGGCAGGGAACCCACAAGATACGCAGTATTTT
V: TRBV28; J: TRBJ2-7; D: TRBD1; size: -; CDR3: CASSYLGQAPWQYF; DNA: TGTGCCAGCAGCTATCTTGGACAGGCCCCATGGCAGTACTTC
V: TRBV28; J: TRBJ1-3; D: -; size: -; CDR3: CASSGGQRNTIYF; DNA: TGTGCCAGCAGTGGGGGACAAAGAAACACCATATATTTT
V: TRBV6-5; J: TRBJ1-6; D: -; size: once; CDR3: CASSYSIILISPLHF; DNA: TGTGCCAGCAGTTACTCGATTATCCTAATTTCACCCCTCCACTTT
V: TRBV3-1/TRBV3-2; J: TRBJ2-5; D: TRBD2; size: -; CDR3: CASSQRGDGVAGIRRMGETQYF; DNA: TGTGCCAGCAGCCAAAGGGGGGACGGGGTAGCGGGAATACGCCGCATGGGAGAGACCCAGTACTTC
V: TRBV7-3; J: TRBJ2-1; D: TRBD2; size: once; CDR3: CASSSAGLAGYNEQFF; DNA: TGTGCCAGCAGCTCAGCGGGACTAGCGGGGTACAATGAGCAGTTCTTC
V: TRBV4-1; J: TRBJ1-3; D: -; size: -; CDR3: CASSQEARNTIYF; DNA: TGCGCCAGCAGCCAAGAGGCCAGAAACACCATATATTTT
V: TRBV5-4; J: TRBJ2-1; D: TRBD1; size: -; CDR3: CASSWNRGLEQFF; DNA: TGTGCCAGCAGCTGGAACAGGGGCCTCGAGCAGTTCTTC
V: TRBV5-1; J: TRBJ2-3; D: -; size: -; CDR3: CASSSGWSVSTDTQYF; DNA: TGCGCCAGCAGCTCAGGATGGAGCGTTAGCACAGATACGCAGTATTTT
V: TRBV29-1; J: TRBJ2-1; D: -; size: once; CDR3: CSVDEDSKYNEQFF; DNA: TGCAGCGTTGACGAGGACTCCAAATACAATGAGCAGTTCTTC
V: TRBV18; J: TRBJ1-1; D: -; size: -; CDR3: CASSPRGRGKTEAFF; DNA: TGTGCCAGCTCACCACGGGGACGGGGGAAGACTGAAGCTTTCTTT
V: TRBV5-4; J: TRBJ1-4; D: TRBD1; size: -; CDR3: CASSIGTGGLMEEKLFF; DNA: TGTGCCAGCAGCATCGGGACAGGGGGCCTGATGGAGGAAAAACTGTTTTTT
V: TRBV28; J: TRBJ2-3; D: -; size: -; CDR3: CASSLSTDTQYF; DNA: TGTGCCAGCAGCCTTAGCACAGATACGCAGTATTTT
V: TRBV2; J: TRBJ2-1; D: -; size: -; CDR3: CASSEFKSYTYNEQFF; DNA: TGTGCCAGCAGTGAGTTTAAAAGTTACACCTACAATGAGCAGTTCTTC
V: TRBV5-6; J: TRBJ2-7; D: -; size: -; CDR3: CASSHRRGGSYEQYF; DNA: TGTGCCAGCAGCCACCGCAGGGGCGGCTCCTACGAGCAGTACTTC
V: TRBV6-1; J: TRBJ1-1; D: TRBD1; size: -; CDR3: CASSDWPTGARTEAFF; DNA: TGTGCCAGCAGTGATTGGCCTACAGGGGCCCGCACTGAAGCTTTCTTT
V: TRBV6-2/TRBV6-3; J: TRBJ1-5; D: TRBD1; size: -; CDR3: CASSLDRAGPQHF; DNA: TGTGCCAGCAGCCTCGACAGGGCAGGTCCCCAGCATTTT
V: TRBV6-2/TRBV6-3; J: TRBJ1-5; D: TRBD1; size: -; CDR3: CASSSDRGRNSNQPQHF; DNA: TGTGCCAGCAGTTCTGACAGGGGGAGAAATAGCAATCAGCCCCAGCATTTT
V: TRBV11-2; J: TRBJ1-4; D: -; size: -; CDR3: CASSSFGGVGEKLFF; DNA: TGTGCCAGCAGCTCCTTCGGGGGGGTTGGTGAAAAACTGTTTTTT
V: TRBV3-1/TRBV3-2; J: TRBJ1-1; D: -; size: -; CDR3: CASSRILTGSRGTEAFF; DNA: TGTGCCAGCAGCCGTATCCTAACAGGGAGTCGGGGCACTGAAGCTTTCTTT
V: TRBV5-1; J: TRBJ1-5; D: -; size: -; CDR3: CASSLNGYSNQPQHF; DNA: TGCGCCAGCAGCTTGAACGGTTATAGCAATCAGCCCCAGCATTTT
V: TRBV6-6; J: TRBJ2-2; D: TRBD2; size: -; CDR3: CASSRKGLAGGTGELFF; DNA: TGTGCCAGCAGTCGCAAGGGACTAGCGGGAGGCACCGGGGAGCTGTTTTTT
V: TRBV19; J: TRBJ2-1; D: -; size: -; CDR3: CASSIRESYNEQFF; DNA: TGTGCCAGTAGTATCAGGGAGTCCTACAATGAGCAGTTCTTC
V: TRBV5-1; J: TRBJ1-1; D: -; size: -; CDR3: CASSVGRDTEAFF; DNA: TGCGCCAGCAGCGTGGGCCGGGACACTGAAGCTTTCTTT
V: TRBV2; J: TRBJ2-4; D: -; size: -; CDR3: CASSRQTLAKNIQYF; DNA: TGTGCCAGCAGCAGGCAGACCTTAGCCAAAAACATTCAGTACTTC
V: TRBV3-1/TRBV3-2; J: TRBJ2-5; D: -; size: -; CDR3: CASSQDERSQETQYF; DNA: TGTGCCAGCAGCCAAGATGAAAGGAGCCAAGAGACCCAGTACTTC
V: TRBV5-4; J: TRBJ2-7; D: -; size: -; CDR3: CASSLEGYEQYF; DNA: TGTGCCAGCAGCTTGGAAGGGTACGAGCAGTACTTC
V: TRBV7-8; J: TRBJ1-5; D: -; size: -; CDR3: CASSLAGQSNQPQHF; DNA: TGTGCCAGCAGCTTAGCAGGGCAGAGCAATCAGCCCCAGCATTTT
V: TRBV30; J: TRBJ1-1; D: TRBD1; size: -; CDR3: CAWRTGWGSTEAFF; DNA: TGTGCCTGGCGGACAGGGTGGGGGAGCACTGAAGCTTTCTTT
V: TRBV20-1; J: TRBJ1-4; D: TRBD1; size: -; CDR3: CSASPDREETNEKLFF; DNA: TGCAGTGCTAGTCCCGACAGGGAGGAGACTAATGAAAAACTGTTTTTT
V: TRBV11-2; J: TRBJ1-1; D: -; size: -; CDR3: CASSLRDGVTTEAFF; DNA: TGTGCCAGCAGCCTACGGGACGGCGTCACCACTGAAGCTTTCTTT
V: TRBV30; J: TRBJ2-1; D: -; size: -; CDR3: CAWAGNEQFF; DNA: TGTGCCTGGGCCGGCAATGAGCAGTTCTTC
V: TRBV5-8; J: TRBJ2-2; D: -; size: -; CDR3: CASSWRKYTSNTGELFF; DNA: TGTGCCAGCAGCTGGCGGAAGTACACTTCGAACACCGGGGAGCTGTTTTTT
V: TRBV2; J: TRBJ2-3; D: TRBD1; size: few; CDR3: CASSVLQGSDTDTQYF; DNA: TGTGCCAGCAGTGTACTACAGGGGTCAGACACAGATACGCAGTATTTT
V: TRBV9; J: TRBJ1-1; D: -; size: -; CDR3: CASSVDWRDGGNTEAFF; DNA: TGTGCCAGCAGCGTAGACTGGCGGGATGGGGGGAACACTGAAGCTTTCTTT
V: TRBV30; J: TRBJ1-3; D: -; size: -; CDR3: CAWRKHSGNTIYF; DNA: TGTGCCTGGAGAAAACACTCTGGAAACACCATATATTTT
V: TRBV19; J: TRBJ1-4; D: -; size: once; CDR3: CASSLKTDTTNREKLFF; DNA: TGTGCCAGTAGTCTAAAGACAGACACCACGAATAGGGAAAAACTGTTTTTT
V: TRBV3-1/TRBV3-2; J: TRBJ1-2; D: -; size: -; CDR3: CASSPTGNYGYTF; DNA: TGTGCCAGCAGCCCCACAGGGAACTATGGCTACACCTTC
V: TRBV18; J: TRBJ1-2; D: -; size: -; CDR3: CASSPDLQGYGYTF; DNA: TGTGCCAGCTCACCAGATCTACAGGGCTATGGCTACACCTTC
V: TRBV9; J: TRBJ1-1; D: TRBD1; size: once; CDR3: CASSTSDRLDTEAFF; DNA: TGTGCCAGCAGCACCTCGGACAGGCTTGACACTGAAGCTTTCTTT
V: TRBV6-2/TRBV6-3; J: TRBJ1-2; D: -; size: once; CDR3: CASSFTGPGGYTF; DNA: TGTGCCAGCAGTTTCACAGGGCCGGGCGGCTACACCTTC
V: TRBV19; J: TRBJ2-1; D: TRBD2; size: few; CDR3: CASSITSGTYYNEQFF; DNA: TGTGCCAGTAGTATTACTAGCGGGACCTACTACAATGAGCAGTTCTTC
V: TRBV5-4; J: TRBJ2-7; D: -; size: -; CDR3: CASSRGGDQYEQYF; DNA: TGTGCCAGCAGCCGAGGAGGGGATCAATACGAGCAGTACTTC
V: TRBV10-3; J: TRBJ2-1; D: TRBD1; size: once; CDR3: CAIRAGQENEQFF; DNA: TGTGCCATCAGAGCTGGACAGGAAAATGAGCAGTTCTTC
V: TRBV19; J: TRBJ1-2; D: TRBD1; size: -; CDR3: CASSGTGTAIYGYTF; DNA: TGTGCCAGTAGTGGGACCGGGACAGCGATCTATGGCTACACCTTC
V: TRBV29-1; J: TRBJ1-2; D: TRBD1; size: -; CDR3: CSVGTGTNYGYTF; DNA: TGCAGCGTTGGGACAGGGACTAACTATGGCTACACCTTC
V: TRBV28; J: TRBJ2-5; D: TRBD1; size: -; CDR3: CASREQGAQETQYF; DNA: TGTGCCAGCAGAGAACAGGGGGCCCAAGAGACCCAGTACTTC
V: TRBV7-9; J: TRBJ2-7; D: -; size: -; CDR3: CASSLTAYEQYF; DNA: TGTGCCAGCAGCTTAACAGCATACGAGCAGTACTTC
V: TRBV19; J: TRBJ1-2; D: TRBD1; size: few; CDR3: CASSMTGEEANYGYTF; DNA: TGTGCCAGTAGTATGACAGGGGAGGAGGCTAACTATGGCTACACCTTC
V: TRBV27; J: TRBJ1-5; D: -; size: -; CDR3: CASSLSAGRGVQPQHF; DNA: TGTGCCAGCAGTTTATCTGCGGGGCGCGGAGTGCAGCCCCAGCATTTT
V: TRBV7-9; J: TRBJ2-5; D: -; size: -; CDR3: CASSLGGVRETQYF; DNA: TGTGCCAGCAGCTTAGGTGGGGTGCGGGAGACCCAGTACTTC
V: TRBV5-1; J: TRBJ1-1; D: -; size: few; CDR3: CASRASLFVGTEAFF; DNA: TGCGCCAGCAGGGCAAGTTTATTCGTTGGCACTGAAGCTTTCTTT
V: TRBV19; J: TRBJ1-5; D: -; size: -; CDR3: CASSSGTSGNQPQHF; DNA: TGTGCCAGTAGCTCCGGGACCTCGGGCAATCAGCCCCAGCATTTT